This TCR beta chain was identified in a study of shared clonotypes between healthy human individuals. Study in general: CD4 naive and memory got three plates each, CD8 naive two, CD8 memory one.

Sequencing was performed with immunoSEQ multiplex PCR; in TCRdb, only in-frame clones are kept and a portion is missing. The sample consists of approximately 620,000 clones, around 97% of them appearing once. With respect to this clone: Its antigen is still unknown.

Findings and caveats of the study: Naive CD4 clonotypes overlapped across a handful of donors at approximately 4.5%.

Trimming removed 5 bases from V and 4 bases from J; junction bases left unmatched: 14. The CDR3 is made up of 19 amino acids. CDR1 is WNHNN, CDR2 SYGVQD, per germline (reference sequence). The receptor was derived from a woman in her thirties in good health. The chain carries TRBV10-1 and TRBJ2-2; 12 positions match TRBD2. Input material: naive CD4+ T cells sorted from blood. Regarding subset: CD45RA+ positively selected. CDR3 sequence reads: CASSTLTSGRRLGTGELFF. The DNA of the CDR3 is TGCGCCAGCAGTACCCTAACTAGCGGGAGGAGGTTAGGCACCGGGGAGCTGTTTTTT.